The rows below give T cell receptor beta chains drawn from one sample of a study of OX40 agonist ivuxolimab in advanced cancers. Using immunoSEQ multiplex PCR, the repertoire was profiled, and TCRdb retains in-frame clones only, with some absent. Altogether more than 45,000 clones are present, around 87% being singletons, with the ten largest covering over 9%. Here the sequenced sample was CD4+ or CD8+ T cells sorted from blood, taken in a trial of the OX40 agonist ivuxolimab. Receptors originate from an adult with an advanced solid tumor such as melanoma, head and neck, liver or kidney cancer. CDR3s include the opening cysteine and the closing phenylalanine or tryptophan. The order of the fields is D gene, V gene, clone size, J gene, CDR3 protein, CDR3 DNA. D genes are given only for firm matches. Part of the rows lack a size; the others show once, few, many or a class for expanded clones.

NA	TRBV5-6	NA	TRBJ2-7	CASSFGTGPYEQYF	TGTGCCAGCAGCTTTGGGACGGGACCCTACGAGCAGTACTTC
NA	TRBV29-1	few	TRBJ2-3	CSVEGQGITDTQYF	TGCAGCGTTGAGGGGCAGGGTATTACAGATACGCAGTATTTT
NA	TRBV5-4	NA	TRBJ2-7	CASSTDRSAGGEQYF	TGTGCCAGCAGTACGGACAGGTCCGCCGGGGGGGAGCAGTACTTC
NA	TRBV28	once	TRBJ2-2	CASSFTGTANTGELFF	TGTGCCAGCAGTTTTACCGGGACTGCGAACACCGGGGAGCTGTTTTTT
NA	TRBV27	NA	TRBJ2-3	CASSFRRDTQYF	TGTGCCAGCAGTTTTAGAAGAGATACGCAGTATTTT
NA	TRBV6-5	NA	TRBJ2-1	CASSYGAGSYNEQFF	TGTGCCAGCAGTTACGGTGCGGGCTCCTACAATGAGCAGTTCTTC
NA	TRBV11-2	NA	TRBJ2-5	CASSQLETQYF	TGTGCCAGCAGCCAGTTGGAGACCCAGTACTTC
NA	TRBV4-2	NA	TRBJ2-7	CASSSGAGASYEQYF	TGTGCCAGCAGCTCCGGGGCAGGGGCGTCCTACGAGCAGTACTTC
NA	TRBV11-1	NA	TRBJ2-1	CASSKEGRAVFF	TGTGCCAGCAGCAAAGAGGGTCGGGCGGTGTTCTTC
NA	TRBV28	NA	TRBJ2-5	CASSPPGTQETQYF	TGTGCCAGCAGTCCCCCGGGCACCCAAGAGACCCAGTACTTC
TRBD1	TRBV9	NA	TRBJ2-7	CASSVGSGTGGYEQYF	TGTGCCAGCAGCGTAGGAAGTGGGACAGGGGGTTACGAGCAGTACTTC
NA	TRBV11-2	NA	TRBJ1-2	CASSLSFRDGYTF	TGTGCCAGCAGCTTATCTTTCAGGGATGGCTACACCTTC
TRBD1	TRBV9	NA	TRBJ1-2	CASTAYDREGDGYTF	TGTGCCAGCACCGCGTACGACAGGGAGGGAGATGGCTACACCTTC
NA	TRBV10-2	NA	TRBJ2-1	CASAGGQVNEQFF	TGCGCCAGCGCGGGAGGACAGGTTAATGAGCAGTTCTTC
NA	TRBV28	NA	TRBJ1-6	CASSLAGARSPLHF	TGTGCCAGCAGTCTGGCAGGGGCCCGTTCACCCCTCCACTTT
NA	TRBV7-9	NA	TRBJ2-7	CASSALLKPHEQYF	TGTGCCAGCAGCGCCCTATTAAAGCCCCACGAGCAGTACTTC
NA	TRBV1	NA	TRBJ1-1	CTSSQDGKVSGNGTEAFF	TGCACCAGCAGCCAAGATGGCAAGGTTTCAGGGAACGGCACTGAAGCTTTCTTT
NA	TRBV14	NA	TRBJ1-5	CASSPRGKSNQPQHF	TGTGCCAGCAGCCCCAGGGGAAAAAGCAATCAGCCCCAGCATTTT
NA	TRBV5-4	NA	TRBJ1-1	CASSYPAGWTEAFF	TGTGCCAGCAGCTACCCCGCCGGGTGGACTGAAGCTTTCTTT
TRBD2	TRBV7-2	NA	TRBJ2-1	CASSLAGLSYNEQFF	TGTGCCAGCAGTCTAGCGGGCCTCTCCTACAATGAGCAGTTCTTC
NA	TRBV5-6	NA	TRBJ1-1	CASSFGPGLVEAFF	TGTGCCAGCAGCTTCGGACCAGGGCTCGTTGAAGCTTTCTTT
TRBD1	TRBV27	NA	TRBJ1-4	CASSPRDRGLEKLFF	TGTGCCAGCAGTCCCCGGGACAGGGGGCTTGAAAAACTGTTTTTT
TRBD2	TRBV27	NA	TRBJ2-1	CASSISGSYNEQFF	TGTGCCAGCAGTATTAGCGGGAGTTACAATGAGCAGTTCTTC
NA	TRBV6-5	NA	TRBJ1-2	CASSPGQSYGYTF	TGTGCCAGCAGTCCAGGCCAATCCTATGGCTACACCTTC
NA	TRBV5-4	few	TRBJ2-7	CASSLSGNRGYEQYF	TGTGCCAGCAGCTTGTCCGGGAACCGTGGCTACGAGCAGTACTTC
NA	TRBV29-1	NA	TRBJ1-6	CSVEEEGRILHF	TGCAGCGTTGAAGAGGAGGGACGCATCCTCCACTTT
NA	TRBV7-9	NA	TRBJ1-2	CASSSPENYGYTF	TGTGCCAGCAGCTCTCCGGAAAACTATGGCTACACCTTC
NA	TRBV13	NA	TRBJ1-1	CASSWAVLNEAFF	TGTGCCAGCAGTTGGGCCGTCTTGAATGAAGCTTTCTTT
NA	TRBV6-5	NA	TRBJ1-5	CASSYSGANQPQHF	TGTGCCAGCAGTTATTCAGGGGCCAATCAGCCCCAGCATTTT
NA	TRBV7-9	NA	TRBJ2-7	CASSLGTTSEQYF	TGTGCCAGCAGCTTAGGTACCACCTCCGAGCAGTACTTC
NA	TRBV27	NA	TRBJ2-5	CASSLVVPGASRETQYF	TGTGCCAGCAGTTTAGTCGTACCCGGGGCTAGTCGGGAGACCCAGTACTTC
NA	TRBV19	NA	TRBJ2-1	CASTPPPGYSYNEQFF	TGTGCCAGTACCCCACCCCCCGGGTACTCCTACAATGAGCAGTTCTTC
TRBD2	TRBV19	NA	TRBJ2-3	CASSIPGLAGGSTDTQYF	TGTGCCAGTAGTATACCGGGACTAGCGGGAGGGAGCACAGATACGCAGTATTTT
TRBD2	TRBV10-3	NA	TRBJ2-7	CAISEFPSSGAVDEQYF	TGTGCCATCAGTGAGTTCCCCTCTAGCGGGGCCGTCGACGAGCAGTACTTC
TRBD2	TRBV9	NA	TRBJ2-1	CASSERLAGGPDEQFF	TGTGCCAGCAGCGAGCGCCTAGCGGGGGGGCCGGATGAGCAGTTCTTC
TRBD1	TRBV27	NA	TRBJ2-2	CASSGTGYTGELFF	TGTGCCAGCAGTGGGACAGGGTACACCGGGGAGCTGTTTTTT
NA	TRBV9	NA	TRBJ2-7	CASSAGDSSYEQYF	TGTGCCAGCAGCGCGGGGGACAGCTCCTACGAGCAGTACTTC
NA	TRBV29-1	NA	TRBJ2-7	CSVAQGDEDEQYF	TGCAGCGTTGCCCAAGGGGACGAGGACGAGCAGTACTTC